This TCR beta chain was observed in a study of cytomegalovirus exposure and HLA in healthy donors (dated 2017 in TCRdb). Some background on the complete study: An earlier analysis of approximately 600 of the donors reported approximately 290 Gb of sequence data and 100 million to 130 million unique TCR beta sequences from roughly 180 million T cells. Five DR-DQ haplotypes were handled as single units for association and clustering because linkage in the cohort was strong. On average, roughly 240,000 unique TCR beta nucleotide sequences were sequenced per donor among 398 genotyped donors of the cohort, with roughly 19% of those sequences being non-productive. Among the roughly 410 genotyped donors, roughly 80% belonged to the genetic ancestry cluster associated with self-reported Caucasian donors. In a later genetic analysis, genome-wide SNP genotypes for about 55% of the roughly 700 donors were used, and that subset was treated as a discovery cohort. Besides the first cohort of some 670 subjects, a separate validation cohort made up of 120 different subjects was used. The study profiled the T cell repertoires of approximately 700 subjects by immunosequencing and related them to cytomegalovirus serostatus. An earlier analysis of more than 450 of the donors used high-throughput TCR beta sequencing to judge whether each TCR beta V gene segment behaved as functional or pseudogenic. The study aimed to test whether signatures of past pathogen exposure could be identified by cataloging public T cell receptors. The study combined high-throughput TCR immunosequencing, statistical association of individual TCRs with disease status, and machine learning to predict cytomegalovirus infection status. Every repertoire in the discovery cohort had been generated on one and the same sequencing platform. Typing coverage varied by locus: roughly 620-640 donors for A, B, C, DRB1 and DQB1; roughly 520 for DQA1; nearly 610 for DPA1; around 490 for DPB1. HLA typing included class I and class II loci at four-digit resolution. Around 320 gigabases of sequencing data and 80 million or so unique TCR sequences were included in an early release covering over 600 HLA-typed donors. Donor age, sex, ethnicity and CMV serostatus were compiled together with the repertoire data. The later analysis used no new phenotypic data to find candidate immune exposures, relying instead on TCR beta sequences and their occurrence across donors. A later analysis re-examined previously published TCR beta repertoires from around 670 donors and added high-resolution HLA genotyping to investigate patterns of TCR occurrence. What the research found in general, with its limitations: A later analysis found that most CMV-associated TCR beta chains appeared HLA-restricted, with HLA associations seemingly driven largely by CMV exposure. The study listed over 150 TCR beta chains as associated with cytomegalovirus. Linkage disequilibrium might explain the correlated functional status among segregating V segments, but an unknown experimental factor could not be excluded. A later analysis associated some 17,000 TCR beta sequences with specific HLA alleles at a false discovery rate of 0.05. Several of the top co-occurrence clusters appeared to be linked to parvovirus B19, influenza, CMV and Epstein-Barr virus, according to a later analysis. The sequencing pipeline was judged likely to have produced a cluster of highly shared sequence variants as a technical artifact. In an earlier analysis of fewer than 700 of the donors, most TCR beta V segments appeared in productive rearrangements about 87% or about 30% of the time, broadly matching IMGT annotations. Only TCR beta chains were sequenced in this cohort, and the absence of alpha or paired-chain data limited detectable features. Some IMGT-functional V segments, including TRBV6-2 and TRBV6-3, could not be told apart with the 87-base-pair reads, so those segments were excluded. In a later analysis, HLA-associated TCR beta chains showed more clonal expansion and lower generation probabilities than non-associated chains that were equally common. Presence/absence analyses assumed roughly uniform sequencing depth across donors, an assumption that may not hold. V-gene and J-gene trimming of TCR beta chains was associated with a missense DCLRE1C variant in a later genetic analysis, and the association was replicated in an independent cohort. Across donors, most TCR sequences were observed very rarely, whereas some public TCRs were present in many individuals. According to the authors, the approach could potentially be generalized to other disease states and immunological phenotypes. Because HLA typing was missing for some donors at each locus, association tests included only the typed subset. In a later genetic analysis, fewer N-insertions in productive TCRs were reported among donors in an Asian-associated ancestry cluster than the roughly 640-donor mean. Immune exposure information for the cohort was limited to CMV serostatus. In vitro tests confirmed that a few of the cytomegalovirus-associated TCR beta chains recognize cytomegalovirus antigens. In a later analysis, TCR association rates were found to vary across HLA loci, with the most associated TCRs seen for DRB1 alleles and the fewest for HLA-C alleles. Because counts were too low, approximately 15 rarely observed V segments, including chromosome 9 orphons, were excluded from the earlier analysis of under 650 of the donors. A further reported finding was that TCR beta sequences accurately predicted the HLA-A and HLA-B alleles for most subjects in the first cohort. Assigning TCR associations to individual alleles was difficult when HLA alleles, especially DR and DQ, strongly co-occurred. The classifier was reported to diagnose cytomegalovirus status with high specificity and sensitivity in both the original cohort and the validation cohort.

CDR3 length: 15 amino acids, cysteine to phenylalanine. Here the CDR3 DNA is all that survives: 45 bases in frame from base 1. Via the germline V gene (reference sequence), CDR1 is SGHNT and CDR2 YYREEE. Between the V and J ends, shortened by 2 bases and 3 bases respectively, the junction contains 14 bases. Comments on this clone: This receptor's antigen is unknown. Within one base of it there is no much larger clone, and no base qualities were kept.

Receptor libraries were prepared by the immunoSEQ multiplex PCR assay. For the multiplex PCR, a mixture combining 60 forward primers for TCR Vbeta segments and 13 reverse primers for TCR Jbeta segments was used. Amplification of the CDR3 region of rearranged TCR beta genes was performed with a multiplex PCR assay on genomic DNA. The amplified TCR beta libraries were sequenced on the Illumina HiSeq System as 87-base-pair reads. The source study handled its data this way. A later analysis counted 75 million to 100 million unique TCR beta chains across the 650 to 700 repertoires, and some 11 million of these chains were shared by at least two donors. To remove PCR and sequencing errors, raw reads were error-corrected and collapsed into unique sequences using a nearest-neighbor algorithm that merged closely related sequences. V, D and J gene segments were assigned by aligning CDR3 sequences to IMGT reference sequences. For a sequence to be retained, at least a six-nucleotide match to both a V gene segment and a J gene segment was required. Rearrangements were classified as productive when the CDR3 lacked stop codons and remained in frame with V and J, and all other rearrangements were classified as non-productive. CDR3 was defined according to IMGT convention as the region running from the second conserved V-encoded cysteine to the conserved J-encoded phenylalanine. The earlier analysis of a few hundred of the donors excluded sequences that lacked an unambiguous match to a single V gene segment. An earlier analysis of 587 of the donors called V segments functional above 56.7% productive rearrangements and segregating when the between-donor standard deviation exceeded 5%. A statistical classification framework was built for diagnosing cytomegalovirus status from the catalog of TCR beta chain sequences. A later analysis assigned V and J genes by comparing TCR nucleotide sequences with IMGT/GENE-DB human TR gene sequences. In a later analysis, CDR3 sequences and most-parsimonious VDJ recombination scenarios were assigned using the TCRdist pipeline. In a later analysis, each TCR beta chain was defined by its CDR3 amino acid sequence together with its V-gene family, and reads lacking a unique V-gene family were excluded. In a later analysis, 500 to 700 highly shared, low-generation-probability nucleotide sequences were removed to address suspected cross-contamination and a sequencing artifact. A later analysis calculated a clonal expansion index for each public chain from normalized within-repertoire ranks of inferred template counts. In a later analysis, generation probabilities were computed with a VDJ recombination model fitted to out-of-frame rearrangements, and the resulting probabilities were checked against IGoR. In a later analysis, hypergeometric tests were used to score TCR-TCR, TCR-HLA and TCR-CMV co-occurrence, with a repertoire-size bias correction applied to TCR pairs. A later analysis estimated false discovery rates by permuting HLA or CMV assignments 20 times. In a later analysis, co-occurring TCRs were grouped using DBSCAN, with TCRdist sequence similarity added in when clustering inside HLA-allele-positive subsets. Repertoires with fewer than 30,000 or more than 120,000 public chains were left out of co-occurrence clustering, as were about five repertoires with anomalous nucleotide sharing. Held by TCRdb, this immuneACCESS table contains in-frame sequences only and omits some clones. Under half of the omission traces to an unresolved V gene where checked; the cause of the rest is unknown. V and J calls and clone size are those listed in that table; D and trimming were worked out from the DNA. Counted in this sample were around 160,000 clones; almost 80% of them appeared once. The leading ten clones occupy 6.5% to 8.5% of the sample.

The cohort consisted of 650 to 700 healthy bone marrow donors. Cohort members were all nominally healthy when sampled, although unrecorded immune exposures were likely present. The donor tested CMV seropositive, placing the donor among the 310 or so seropositive members of the cohort. A peripheral blood sample was collected from each donor, and TCR beta sequencing was performed on peripheral blood mononuclear cells. The Qiagen DNeasy Blood Extraction Kit was used to extract genomic DNA from the blood cell samples. The rearranged segments are TRBV5-4 and TRBJ1-2, with TRBD1 perhaps the D gene, on 5 matching bases. Input material: PBMCs. This receptor was obtained from a woman between 40 and 55 years old in good health and CMV-seropositive. The CDR3 is CASSFLGQGDYGYTF. The bases read TGTGCCAGCAGCTTTCTGGGCCAGGGTGACTATGGCTACACCTTC.